This passage covers 28 T cell receptor beta chains from one sample sequenced in a study of cytomegalovirus exposure and HLA in healthy donors. The PCR had 60 Vbeta and 13 Jbeta primers. Sequencing was performed with immunoSEQ multiplex PCR; in TCRdb, only in-frame clones are kept and a portion is missing. The sample consists of 80,000 or so clones, around 70% of them appearing once. The specimen sequenced was PBMCs. These receptor sequences come from a woman aged 40 to 50 in good health and CMV-seropositive.

The chain is built from TRBV19 and TRBJ2-1; TRBD2 matches at 11 bases. The ends lost 7 bases at V and 9 bases at J; junction bases unmatched: 2. Germline V gene lookup returns CDR1 LNHDA and CDR2 SQIVND (reference sequence). There are 12 residues in the CDR3. The chain's CDR3 is CASTSGRLEQFF. As DNA, the CDR3 is TGTGCCAGTACTAGCGGGAGGCTTGAGCAGTTCTTC.

The CDR3 DNA reads TGTGCCAGTAGTATCAGCGGGATCGGGTCCTACGAGCAGTACTTC. Its protein is CASSISGIGSYEQYF. V is TRBV19 and J is TRBJ2-7; 7 bases align to TRBD2. CDR1 LNHDA and CDR2 SQIVND come from the germline V gene (reference sequence). The V segment lost 3 bases and the J segment 1 base; nucleotides outside the gene matches: 6. The CDR3 covers 15 residues.

This clone was seen a few times. This chain links TRBV12-5 with TRBJ1-1; D ambiguous. Germline CDR1 is LGHNT and CDR2 is FRNRAP. V lost 7 bases and J lost 10, with 13 bases in between. The CDR3 length is 11 residues. As DNA, the CDR3 is TGTGCTAGTGCCCTAGACTGGAGAGCTTTCTTT. Its translation: CASALDWRAFF. The variable domain in full, completed from reference TRBV12-5 and TRBJ1-1, reads DARVTQTPRHKVTEMGQEVTMRCQPILGHNTVFWYRQTMMQGLELLAYFRNRAPLDDSGMPKDRFSAEMPDATLATLKIQPSEPRDSAVYFCASALDWRAFFGQGTRLTVV.

This chain connects TRBV9 to TRBJ2-5; TRBD2 agrees at 11 bases. The CDR3 covers 14 residues. CDR1 is SGDLS and CDR2 is YYNGEE in the germline V gene. The V gene end was trimmed by 3 bases and the J gene end by 5 bases; junction bases not matched to a gene: 3. CDR3 amino acids: CASSGGLAGETQYF. The CDR3 DNA reads TGTGCCAGCAGCGGTGGACTAGCGGGTGAGACCCAGTACTTC. Combining the CDR3 with reference TRBV9 and TRBJ2-5 gives the whole variable domain DSGVTQTPKHLITATGQRVTLRCSPRSGDLSVYWYQQSLDQGLQFLIQYYNGEERAKGNILERFSAQQFPDLHSELNLSSLELGDSALYFCASSGGLAGETQYFGPGTRLLVL.

This clone was seen a few times. V and J are TRBV7-2 and TRBJ2-6; D is perhaps TRBD1 (6 bases). Germline CDR1 and CDR2: SGHTA and FQGNSA. The CDR3 is 17 residues long. Trimming removed 4 bases at V and 2 bases at J, with 15 bases between. The CDR3 sequence is CASSSQGFTAGANVLTF. Here the CDR3 DNA reads TGTGCCAGCAGCTCTCAGGGGTTCACAGCTGGGGCCAACGTCCTGACTTTC. The whole variable domain, filled in from reference TRBV7-2 and TRBJ2-6, reads GAGVSQSPSNKVTEKGKDVELRCDPISGHTALYWYRQSLGQGLEFLIYFQGNSAPDKSGLPSDRFSAERTGGSVSTLTIQRTQQEDSAVYLCASSSQGFTAGANVLTFGAGSRLTVL.

The rearrangement joins TRBV7-2 to TRBJ1-5; possible D gene TRBD1, 6 bases. The V gene's germline CDR1 is SGHTA and CDR2 FQGNSA. The length of the CDR3 is 15 residues. V was trimmed by 4 bases and J by 7 bases, leaving 17 bases between them. The CDR3 coding sequence is TGTGCCAGCAGCTCCCAAGGGACACGAGAACAGCCCCAGCATTTT. Residues: CASSSQGTREQPQHF.

The J gene is TRBJ2-7, the V gene TRBV7-9; 11 bases agree with TRBD1. After removal of 5 bases from V and 5 bases from J, the junction contained 11 bases not matched to a gene. The CDR3 loop spans 16 amino acids. CDR1 is SEHNR and CDR2 is FQNEAQ in the germline V gene (reference sequence). In DNA, the CDR3 is TGTGCCAGCAGCCAAAGCGGGGGGACAGGGGGGAACGAGCAGTACTTC. It translates to CASSQSGGTGGNEQYF.

CDR3 sequence: CASSLWLYNEQFF. The CDR3 DNA follows: TGCGCCAGCAGCTTGTGGCTCTACAATGAGCAGTTCTTC. The V gene is TRBV5-1, the J gene TRBJ2-1; D call uncertain. With 1 base removed from V and 3 bases from J, the gap between germline ends came to 5 bases. This CDR3 has 13 amino acids. The germline gives CDR1 SGHRS, CDR2 YFSETQ.

The V call is TRBV19, the J call TRBJ1-6; 7 nucleotides line up with TRBD1. Trimming at V came to 5 bases and at J to 9 bases, leaving 7 bases not matched to a gene. The CDR3 consists of 14 residues. The V gene's germline CDR1 is LNHDA and CDR2 SQIVND (reference sequence). The CDR3 DNA reads as TGTGCCAGTAGTTCTCGGACAGGATCTTCACCCCTCCACTTT. Translated, it gives CASSSRTGSSPLHF.

As to this clone: The junction does not match germline at one end; this may be a read error. V usage is TRBV7-9 and J usage is TRBJ1-5, with TRBD1 as a possible D gene (5 bases). The CDR3 consists of 13 residues. Germline V gene sequence: CDR1 SEHNR, CDR2 FQNEAQ (reference sequence). This CDR3 reads CSSTLGGTQPQHF. DNA of the CDR3: TGTTCCAGCACCCTGGGGGGGACGCAGCCCCAGCATTTT.

The chain recombines TRBV29-1 with TRBJ2-5; possible D gene TRBD1, 6 bases. Trimming pared 5 bases from V and 1 base from J, leaving 11 bases between. CDR3 length: 13 amino acids. From germline, CDR1 is SQVTM and CDR2 ANQGSEA. The DNA of the CDR3 is TGCAGCGTTACCCGGGACATCCAAGAGACCCAGTACTTC. Translated: CSVTRDIQETQYF.

The chain recombines TRBV20-1 with TRBJ2-7; D remains ambiguous. Germline V CDR1 and CDR2: DFQATT, SNEGSKA (reference sequence). The CDR3 is made up of 11 amino acids. V was shortened by 8 bases and J by 1 base, with 9 bases between the two germline ends. CDR3 sequence: CSPSSSYEQYF. The CDR3 DNA reads TGCAGTCCCAGTTCTTCCTACGAGCAGTACTTC.

The chain joins TRBV27 to TRBJ2-7; no clear D. The CDR3 covers 14 residues. V gave up 5 bases and J gave up 2 bases, with 13 bases separating them. The germline V gene encodes CDR1 MNHEY and CDR2 SMNVEV (reference sequence). The DNA of the CDR3 is TGTGCCAGCAGTCTCCAGACAAACCCCTACGAGCAGTACTTC. Its translation is CASSLQTNPYEQYF.

This chain links TRBV11-2 with TRBJ1-1; TRBD1 matches at 9 bases. After removal of 4 bases from V and 6 bases from J, the junction contained 9 bases not matched to a gene. Germline V CDR1 and CDR2: SGHAT, FQNNGV. This CDR3 region has 15 residues. CDR3 nucleotides: TGTGCCAGCAGCTCCCGGGGACAGGGTGTCGCTGAAGCTTTCTTT. It yields the protein CASSSRGQGVAEAFF.

A single count supports this clone. The V call is TRBV7-9, the J call TRBJ2-3; D is possibly TRBD1 (5 bases). Germline loops: CDR1 SEHNR, CDR2 FQNEAQ (reference sequence). This CDR3 spans 14 amino acids. Trimming stripped 10 bases from V and 3 bases from J, with 17 bases between. CDR3 residues: CAIPQGTRTDTQYF. In DNA form, the CDR3 reads TGTGCCATCCCGCAGGGTACAAGGACAGATACGCAGTATTTT. Supplemented by reference TRBV7-9 and TRBJ2-3, the full variable domain reads DTGVSQNPRHKITKRGQNVTFRCDPISEHNRLYWYRQTLGQGPEFLTYFQNEAQLEKSRLLSDRFSAERPKGSFSTLEIQRTEQGDSAMYLCAIPQGTRTDTQYFGPGTRLTVL.

The CDR3 region has the DNA TGTGCCAGTAGTTTGGACAGGTCGTATGGCTACACCTTC. Protein: CASSLDRSYGYTF. The V call is TRBV19, the J call TRBJ1-2; 7 bases are a match to TRBD1. V shed 5 bases and J 5 bases; nucleotides not matched to a gene: 5. The CDR3 is made up of 13 amino acids. CDR1 is LNHDA and CDR2 is SQIVND in the germline V gene (reference sequence).

This clone appeared a few times. The rearrangement uses TRBV5-1 and TRBJ2-1, with 12 positions matching TRBD2. The CDR3 spans 15 residues. J was trimmed by 7 bases and V by 6 bases; bases with no gene match: 8. Germline CDR1 reads SGHRS; CDR2 reads YFSETQ. The CDR3 reads CASTLSGTSGNEQFF. The DNA of the CDR3 is TGCGCCAGCACCTTATCCGGGACTAGCGGGAATGAGCAGTTCTTC.

This clone came up a few times. In the same sample, other DNA sequences code for this CDR3. The J gene is TRBJ1-2, the V gene TRBV28; the D gene is possibly TRBD1 (5 bases). Germline lookup yields CDR1 MDHEN and CDR2 SYDVKM. CDR3 length: 13 amino acids. Deletions cut 5 bases from V and 4 bases from J, with 11 bases between. DNA for the CDR3: TGTGCCAGCAGTCTTGGACACCTCTATGGCTACACCTTC. Translated: CASSLGHLYGYTF.

The chain has TRBV6-6 and TRBJ2-5, with D perhaps TRBD2 (7 bases). The germline V gene encodes CDR1 MNHNY and CDR2 SVGAGI (reference sequence). This CDR3 comprises 15 residues. V was cut by 2 bases and J by 5 bases, with 15 bases left in between. As DNA, the CDR3 is TGTGCCAGCAGTTACGGGGGGGCGGGGCGGGAGACCCAGTACTTC. Translating it yields CASSYGGAGRETQYF.

The V gene is TRBV19, the J gene TRBJ1-1; TRBD1 might be the D (5 bases). This CDR3 region has 15 residues. Germline loops: CDR1 LNHDA, CDR2 SQIVND (reference sequence). V shed 0 bases and J shed 8 bases, with 16 bases lying between them. CDR3 in amino acids: CASSIDPTEVGEAFF. The CDR3 DNA is TGTGCCAGTAGTATAGATCCGACAGAGGTGGGGGAAGCTTTCTTT.

CDR3 bases: TGTGCCAGCAGGCGAAACACAGGGGTCGGCTACACCTTC. Amino acids: CASRRNTGVGYTF. The V call is TRBV28, the J call TRBJ1-2, with 7 positions matching TRBD1. The CDR3 extends over 13 amino acids. In germline, CDR1 is MDHEN, CDR2 SYDVKM. V lost 6 bases and J lost 8; bases outside the gene matches: 9.

The chain recombines TRBV28 with TRBJ1-5; D gene uncertain. CDR1 and CDR2 (germline): MDHEN, SYDVKM. The CDR3 extends over 15 amino acids. Trimming pared 6 bases from V and 0 bases from J, leaving 12 bases between. The CDR3 here is CASREGQYSNQPQHF. CDR3 DNA: TGTGCCAGCAGGGAGGGCCAATATAGCAATCAGCCCCAGCATTTT.

The rearrangement uses TRBV7-2 and TRBJ1-4; the D is unclear. The CDR3 has 13 amino acids. Germline CDR1 SGHTA, CDR2 FQGNSA. V lost 3 bases and J lost 5, with 7 bases in between. CDR3 sequence (DNA): TGTGCCAGCAGCTTCATGGAGAATGAAAAACTGTTTTTT. As protein: CASSFMENEKLFF. Full variable domain (rest looked up from reference TRBV7-2 and TRBJ1-4): GAGVSQSPSNKVTEKGKDVELRCDPISGHTALYWYRQSLGQGLEFLIYFQGNSAPDKSGLPSDRFSAERTGGSVSTLTIQRTQQEDSAVYLCASSFMENEKLFFGSGTQLSVL.

The rearrangement joins TRBV5-4 to TRBJ2-5; D is perhaps TRBD2 (6 bases). V was clipped by 2 bases and J by 1 base, with 12 bases between them. This CDR3 spans 15 amino acids. CDR1 is SGHNT, CDR2 YYREEE, per germline (reference sequence). The CDR3 DNA reads TGTGCCAGCAGCTTACTAGGAGGGGTCCAAGAGACCCAGTACTTC. Its translation: CASSLLGGVQETQYF. Variable domain in full (rest from reference TRBV5-4 and TRBJ2-5): ETGVTQSPTHLIKTRGQQVTLRCSSQSGHNTVSWYQQALGQGPQFIFQYYREEENGRGNFPPRFSGLQFPNYSSELNVNALELDDSALYLCASSLLGGVQETQYFGPGTRLLVL.

The table lists this clone with a few counts. CDR3 in amino acids: CASSSGTSPYEQYF. CDR3 DNA: TGTGCCAGCAGTTCCGGGACATCTCCCTACGAGCAGTACTTC. This chain links TRBV28 with TRBJ2-7, with D tentatively TRBD1 (6 bases). CDR1 is MDHEN, CDR2 SYDVKM, per germline. With 4 bases removed from V and 2 bases from J, the gap between germline ends came to 12 bases. The CDR3 contains 14 residues.

The DNA of the CDR3 is TGTGCCAGCAGCTTAATAGTTAGCAATCAGCCCCAGCATTTT. It translates to CASSLIVSNQPQHF. The chain links TRBV5-4 to TRBJ1-5; D gene ambiguous. The germline gives CDR1 SGHNT, CDR2 YYREEE (reference sequence). The germline V and J ends were trimmed by 2 bases and 0 bases, with 6 bases remaining between them. This CDR3 is 14 amino acids long.

The rearrangement uses TRBV27 and TRBJ1-3; D remains unclear. Trimming cost V 4 bases and J 0 bases, with 4 bases left between them. CDR1 MNHEY and CDR2 SMNVEV come from the germline V gene (reference sequence). The CDR3 contains 13 residues. The CDR3 sequence is CASSSRSGNTIYF. CDR3 coding DNA: TGTGCCAGCAGTTCCCGCTCTGGAAACACCATATATTTT.

This clone was found once. This chain joins TRBV6-5 and TRBJ1-1; no definite D call. CDR1 is MNHEY and CDR2 is SVGAGI in the germline V gene. This CDR3 has 14 residues. Trimming took 0 bases from V and 6 from J, leaving 11 bases between them. The DNA for the CDR3 is TGTGCCAGCAGTTACTCTGGTTGGGAGTCTGAAGCTTTCTTT. Amino acids: CASSYSGWESEAFF.